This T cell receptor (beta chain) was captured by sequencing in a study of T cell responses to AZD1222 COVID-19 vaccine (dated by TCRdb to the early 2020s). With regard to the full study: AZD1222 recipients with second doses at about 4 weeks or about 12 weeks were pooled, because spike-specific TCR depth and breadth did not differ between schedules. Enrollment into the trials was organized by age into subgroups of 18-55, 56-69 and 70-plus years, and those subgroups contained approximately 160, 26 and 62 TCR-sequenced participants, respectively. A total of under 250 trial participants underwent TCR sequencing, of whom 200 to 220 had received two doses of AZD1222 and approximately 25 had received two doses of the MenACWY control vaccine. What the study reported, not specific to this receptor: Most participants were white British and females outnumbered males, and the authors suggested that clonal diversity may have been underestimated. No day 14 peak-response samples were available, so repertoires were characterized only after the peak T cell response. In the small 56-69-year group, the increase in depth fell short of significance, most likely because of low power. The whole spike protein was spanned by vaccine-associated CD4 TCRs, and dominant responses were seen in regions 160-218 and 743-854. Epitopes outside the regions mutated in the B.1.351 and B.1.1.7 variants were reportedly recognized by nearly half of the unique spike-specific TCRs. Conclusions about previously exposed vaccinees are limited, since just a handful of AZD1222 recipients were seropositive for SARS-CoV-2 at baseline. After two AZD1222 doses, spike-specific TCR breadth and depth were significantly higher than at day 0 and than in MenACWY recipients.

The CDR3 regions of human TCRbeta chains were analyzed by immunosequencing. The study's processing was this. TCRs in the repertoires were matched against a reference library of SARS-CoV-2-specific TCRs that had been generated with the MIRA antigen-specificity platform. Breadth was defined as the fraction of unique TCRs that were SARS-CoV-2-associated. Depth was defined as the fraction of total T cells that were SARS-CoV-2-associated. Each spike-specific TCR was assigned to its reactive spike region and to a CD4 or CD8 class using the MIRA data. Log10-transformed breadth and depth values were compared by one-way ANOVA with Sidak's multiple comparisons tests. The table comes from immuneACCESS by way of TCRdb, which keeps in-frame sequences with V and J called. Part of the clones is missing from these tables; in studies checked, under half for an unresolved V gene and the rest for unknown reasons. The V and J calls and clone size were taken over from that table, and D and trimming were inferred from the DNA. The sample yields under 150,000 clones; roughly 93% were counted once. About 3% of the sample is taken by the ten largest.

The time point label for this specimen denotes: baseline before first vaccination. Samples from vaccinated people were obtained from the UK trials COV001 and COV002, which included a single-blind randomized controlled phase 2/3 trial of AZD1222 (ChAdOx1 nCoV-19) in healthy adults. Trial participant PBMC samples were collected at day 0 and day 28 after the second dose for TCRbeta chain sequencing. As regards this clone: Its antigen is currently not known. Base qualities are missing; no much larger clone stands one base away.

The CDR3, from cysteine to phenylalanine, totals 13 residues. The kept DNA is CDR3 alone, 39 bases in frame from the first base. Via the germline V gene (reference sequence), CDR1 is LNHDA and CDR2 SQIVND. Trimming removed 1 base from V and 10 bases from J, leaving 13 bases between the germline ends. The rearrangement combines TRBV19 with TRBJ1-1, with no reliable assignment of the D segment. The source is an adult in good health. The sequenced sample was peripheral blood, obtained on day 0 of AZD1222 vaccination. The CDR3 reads CASSIGGGPAAFF. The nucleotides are TGTGCCAGTAGTATAGGAGGAGGGCCCGCAGCTTTCTTT.